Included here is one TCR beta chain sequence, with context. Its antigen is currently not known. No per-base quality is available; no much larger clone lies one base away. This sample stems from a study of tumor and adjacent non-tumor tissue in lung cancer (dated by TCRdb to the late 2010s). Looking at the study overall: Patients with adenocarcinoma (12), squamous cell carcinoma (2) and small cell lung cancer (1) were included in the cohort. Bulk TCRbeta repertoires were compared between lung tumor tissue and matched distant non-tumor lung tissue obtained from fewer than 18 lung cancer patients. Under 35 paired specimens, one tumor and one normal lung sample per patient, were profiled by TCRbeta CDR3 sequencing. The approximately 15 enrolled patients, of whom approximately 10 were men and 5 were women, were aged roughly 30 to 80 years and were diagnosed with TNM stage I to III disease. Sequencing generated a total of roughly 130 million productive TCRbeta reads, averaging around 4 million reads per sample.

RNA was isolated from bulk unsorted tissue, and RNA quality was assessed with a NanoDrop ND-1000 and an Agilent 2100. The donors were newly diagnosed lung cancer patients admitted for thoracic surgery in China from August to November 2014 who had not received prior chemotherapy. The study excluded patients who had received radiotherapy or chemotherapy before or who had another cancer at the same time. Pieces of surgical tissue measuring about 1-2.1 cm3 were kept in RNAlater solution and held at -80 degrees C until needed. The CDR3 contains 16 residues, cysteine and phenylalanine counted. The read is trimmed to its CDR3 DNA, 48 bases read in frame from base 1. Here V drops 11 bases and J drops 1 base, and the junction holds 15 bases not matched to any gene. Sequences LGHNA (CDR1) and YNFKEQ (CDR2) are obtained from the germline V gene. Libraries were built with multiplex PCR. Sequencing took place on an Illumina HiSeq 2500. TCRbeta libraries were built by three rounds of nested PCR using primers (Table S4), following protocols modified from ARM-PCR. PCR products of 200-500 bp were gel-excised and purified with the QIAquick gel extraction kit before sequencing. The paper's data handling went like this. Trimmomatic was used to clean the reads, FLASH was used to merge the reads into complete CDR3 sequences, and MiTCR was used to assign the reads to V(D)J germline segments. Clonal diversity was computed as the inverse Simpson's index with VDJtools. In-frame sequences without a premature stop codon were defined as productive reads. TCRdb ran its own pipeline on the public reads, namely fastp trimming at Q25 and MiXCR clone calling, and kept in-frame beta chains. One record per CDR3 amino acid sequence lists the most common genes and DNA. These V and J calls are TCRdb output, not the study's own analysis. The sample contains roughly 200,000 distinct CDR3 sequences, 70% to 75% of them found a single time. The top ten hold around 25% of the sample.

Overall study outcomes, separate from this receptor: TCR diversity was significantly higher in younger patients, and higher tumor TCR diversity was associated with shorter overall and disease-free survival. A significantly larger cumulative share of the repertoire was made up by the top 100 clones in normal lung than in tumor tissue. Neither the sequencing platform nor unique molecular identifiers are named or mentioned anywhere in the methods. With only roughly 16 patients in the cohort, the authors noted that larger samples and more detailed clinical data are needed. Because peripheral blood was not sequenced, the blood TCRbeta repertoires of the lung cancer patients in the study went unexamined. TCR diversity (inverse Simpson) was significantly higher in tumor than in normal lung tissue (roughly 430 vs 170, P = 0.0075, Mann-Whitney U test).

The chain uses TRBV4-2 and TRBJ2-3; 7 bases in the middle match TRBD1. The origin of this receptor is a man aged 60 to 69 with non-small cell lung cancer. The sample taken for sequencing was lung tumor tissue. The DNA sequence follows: TGTGCCGACAGCCAAGTAGTTACAGGGGGCACAGATACGCAGTATTTT. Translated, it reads CADSQVVTGGTDTQYF.